Presented here are 28 T cell receptor beta chains from one specimen sequenced in a study of beta chain features in type 1 diabetes. Expressed TCRB transcripts were sequenced, since all the RNA that had been isolated was reverse transcribed. The table came from immunoSEQ multiplex PCR; TCRdb's copy has only in-frame clones and leaves some out. The top ten hold under 1.5% of the sample, which has approximately 150,000 clones, roughly 10% seen once. Material: naive CD4+ T cells from blood. Every receptor here comes from a man in his late teens or twenties in good health.

This chain connects TRBV19 to TRBJ2-7; 11 bases are a match to TRBD1. V shed 3 bases and J 2 bases; nucleotides not matched to a gene: 3. The CDR3 runs to 15 residues. Germline assignment: CDR1 LNHDA and CDR2 SQIVND (reference sequence). Written as DNA, the CDR3 is TGTGCCAGTAGTATCGGACAGGGGGCCGCCTACGAGCAGTACTTC. This sequence encodes CASSIGQGAAYEQYF.

The V and J genes are TRBV7-3 and TRBJ2-3; D not certain. CDR1 is SGHTA and CDR2 is FQGTGA in the germline V gene. The CDR3 runs 16 residues. With 0 bases removed from V and 1 base from J, the gap between germline ends came to 11 bases. CDR3 region: CASSLTGVRGTDTQYF. The CDR3 DNA reads TGTGCCAGCAGCTTAACGGGCGTTAGAGGCACAGATACGCAGTATTTT.

The chain joins TRBV9 to TRBJ2-1; a weak D match, TRBD1 (6 bases). The CDR3 runs to 15 residues. The germline V gene encodes CDR1 SGDLS and CDR2 YYNGEE. Between the trimmed V and J ends, which lost 4 bases and 9 bases, there was a span of 20 bases. CDR3 sequence reads: CASSPRPDSHLEQFF. The CDR3 bases are TGTGCCAGCAGCCCACGACCGGACAGTCATCTTGAGCAGTTCTTC.

This clone has a handful of counts. CDR3 sequence reads: CASKGTDIQETQYF. In nucleotides, the CDR3 is TGTGCCAGCAAGGGGACAGATATACAAGAGACCCAGTACTTC. The V and J genes are TRBV2 and TRBJ2-5; 7 bases fit TRBD1. CDR1 and CDR2 from the germline V gene are SNHLY and FYNNEI. The length of the CDR3 is 14 residues. V trimming: 7 bases; J trimming: 2 bases; junction bases outside the gene matches: 7.

This rearrangement joins TRBV6-1 to TRBJ1-1; the D is unclear. CDR3 size: 16 residues. Trimming cost V 3 bases and J 0 bases, with 14 bases left between them. Germline CDR1 MNHNS, CDR2 SASEGT. The CDR3 loop is CASSDLAGYMNTEAFF. DNA of the CDR3: TGTGCCAGCAGTGATTTAGCCGGATACATGAACACTGAAGCTTTCTTT.

This clone has only a few counts. The V call is TRBV18, the J call TRBJ1-4; tentatively, D is TRBD1 (5 bases). Germline-derived CDR1 and CDR2 are KGHSH and LQKENI. V lost 3 bases, J lost 0 bases, and 8 bases lay in between. The CDR3 has 15 residues. CDR3 nucleotide sequence: TGTGCCAGCTCACCGGCAGGGTCAACTAATGAAAAACTGTTTTTT. Amino acid sequence: CASSPAGSTNEKLFF.

CDR3 loop: CASSLPGNQPQHF. CDR3 coding DNA: TGTGCCAGCAGCTTGCCAGGGAATCAGCCCCAGCATTTT. This chain joins TRBV5-4 and TRBJ1-5; D may be TRBD1 (5 bases). V shed 1 base and J shed 4 bases, with 6 bases lying between them. Germline V gene lookup returns CDR1 SGHNT and CDR2 YYREEE (reference sequence). The CDR3 has 13 residues.

This clone was detected a few times. V usage is TRBV7-6 and J usage is TRBJ2-3, with D possibly TRBD1 on 6 matching bases. Trimming took 3 bases from V and 6 from J, leaving 10 bases between them. Germline assignment: CDR1 SGHVS and CDR2 FNYEAQ. The CDR3 spans 13 residues. CDR3 nucleotides: TGTGCCAGCAGCTTCAGGGGTGGGGATACGCAGTATTTT. It specifies CASSFRGGDTQYF.

This clone turned up a few times. The chain has TRBV4-3 and TRBJ2-7; D may be TRBD1 (6 bases). V was clipped by 0 bases and J by 3 bases, with 18 bases between them. Germline CDR1 and CDR2: LGHNA and YSLEER. The CDR3 is 17 residues long. The CDR3 nucleotides are TGCGCCAGCAGCCAAGATTACACAGGGATCCTCAACTACGAGCAGTACTTC. Amino acids: CASSQDYTGILNYEQYF.

In its sample, this clone was seen a few times. The chain is built from TRBV7-6 and TRBJ2-3; TRBD2 matches 11 bases. CDR1 SGHVS and CDR2 FNYEAQ come from the germline V gene. This CDR3 spans 15 amino acids. Unmatched junction bases numbered 2, after V lost 3 bases and J lost 3 bases. CDR3 sequence reads: CASSLRLAGTDTQYF. The DNA for the CDR3 is TGTGCCAGCAGCTTGCGACTAGCGGGGACAGATACGCAGTATTTT.

This clone came up many times. This chain links TRBV4-3 with TRBJ1-3, with TRBD1 as a possible D gene (5 bases). CDR3 length: 12 residues. Germline CDR1 reads LGHNA; CDR2 reads YSLEER. V lost 0 bases and J 8 bases, leaving 5 bases between the germline ends. CDR3 region: CASSQEGHTIYF. The CDR3 bases are TGCGCCAGCAGCCAAGAGGGGCACACCATATATTTT.

The V and J genes are TRBV7-2 and TRBJ1-2, with D possibly TRBD1 on 5 matching bases. Germline lookup yields CDR1 SGHTA and CDR2 FQGNSA. Trimming stripped 2 bases from V and 6 bases from J, with 10 bases between. There are 13 residues in the CDR3. This chain's CDR3 is CASSLRGDDGYTF. The CDR3 DNA follows: TGTGCCAGCAGCTTAAGGGGCGACGATGGCTACACCTTC.

This clone was picked up many times. This rearrangement joins TRBV30 to TRBJ2-7, with a tentative D call TRBD1 (5 bases). Germline lookup yields CDR1 GTSNPN and CDR2 SVGIG (reference sequence). With 2 bases removed from V and 4 bases from J, the gap between germline ends came to 12 bases. CDR3 length: 13 residues. The CDR3 is CAWSNRSVYEQYF. CDR3 sequence (DNA): TGTGCCTGGAGTAACAGGTCTGTATACGAGCAGTACTTC.

J is TRBJ1-1 and V is TRBV7-9; 8 nucleotides agree with TRBD1. The CDR3 has 15 amino acids. Losses at the gene ends were 1 base for V and 6 bases for J; bases not matched to a gene: 7. CDR1 and CDR2 from the germline V gene are SEHNR and FQNEAQ (reference sequence). In DNA, the CDR3 is TGTGCCAGCAGCTTAGGCAGGGGGCAAAACTCTGAAGCTTTCTTT. Encoded protein: CASSLGRGQNSEAFF.

This clone has a handful of counts. J is TRBJ1-5 and V is TRBV5-1; TRBD1 is a possible D gene (6 bases). This CDR3 has 13 residues. V was pared by 4 bases and J by 7 bases, with 12 bases between. The V gene's germline CDR1 is SGHRS and CDR2 YFSETQ. The CDR3 is CASSAGVEQPQHF. The CDR3 DNA sequence: TGCGCCAGCAGCGCAGGGGTGGAGCAGCCCCAGCATTTT. Variable domain in full (rest from reference TRBV5-1 and TRBJ1-5): KAGVTQTPRYLIKTRGQQVTLSCSPISGHRSVSWYQQTPGQGLQFLFEYFSETQRNKGNFPGRFSGRQFSNSRSEMNVSTLELGDSALYLCASSAGVEQPQHFGDGTRLSIL.

The V call is TRBV11-2, the J call TRBJ2-3; TRBD2 agrees at 7 bases. CDR1 and CDR2 from the germline V gene are SGHAT and FQNNGV. Trimming cost V 3 bases and J 0 bases; bases outside gene matches: 6. The CDR3 length is 16 residues. The chain's CDR3 is CASSLMTSPSTDTQYF. In DNA form, the CDR3 reads TGTGCCAGCAGCTTGATGACTAGCCCTAGCACAGATACGCAGTATTTT.

A few counts support this clone. The genes are TRBV27 and TRBJ2-1, with TRBD1 matching 10 bases. Unmatched junction bases numbered 5, after V lost 7 bases and J lost 2 bases. The CDR3 has 15 residues. CDR1 is MNHEY and CDR2 is SMNVEV in the germline V gene (reference sequence). CDR3 sequence (DNA): TGTGCCAGCACCGCAGACAGGGGGCCCTACAATGAGCAGTTCTTC. Its protein is CASTADRGPYNEQFF.

This clone appeared a few times. The chain links TRBV27 to TRBJ1-2, with D possibly TRBD1 on 6 matching bases. In germline, CDR1 is MNHEY, CDR2 SMNVEV (reference sequence). V was trimmed by 8 bases and J by 7 bases, leaving 11 bases between them. The CDR3 loop spans 11 amino acids. For the CDR3, the DNA is TGTGCCAGCCGCGGACAGCGTGGCTACACCTTC. Its translation is CASRGQRGYTF.

This sequence joins TRBV18 and TRBJ2-7; D possibly corresponds to TRBD2 (6 bases). This CDR3 has 15 amino acids. Germline V gene data show CDR1 as KGHSH and CDR2 as LQKENI. V was cut by 2 bases and J by 1 base, with 12 bases left in between. In nucleotides, the CDR3 is TGTGCCAGCTCACCAGCTGCGGGGACTTCCTACGAGCAGTACTTC. Protein product: CASSPAAGTSYEQYF.

The table lists this clone with many counts. J is TRBJ1-6 and V is TRBV7-2; weak D call: TRBD1 (5 bases). The CDR3 is made up of 15 amino acids. Deletions cut 5 bases from V and 5 bases from J, with 13 bases between. CDR1 and CDR2 (germline): SGHTA, FQGNSA. The CDR3 nucleotides are TGTGCCAGCAGCATCAGGGTGCCGGATAATTCACCCCTCCACTTT. Amino acids: CASSIRVPDNSPLHF.

This clone has more than one count but fewer than ten. This rearrangement joins TRBV19 to TRBJ2-7; possibly TRBD2 for D (6 bases). V was cut by 3 bases and J by 1 base, with 13 bases left in between. Germline V gene sequence: CDR1 LNHDA, CDR2 SQIVND (reference sequence). The CDR3 sequence is 15 residues long. The CDR3 DNA reads as TGTGCCAGTAGTATTGTCGTTGCGGGATCCTACGAGCAGTACTTC. This codes for CASSIVVAGSYEQYF.

This clone has more than one count but fewer than ten. The chain links TRBV11-2 to TRBJ2-5, with TRBD2 matching 8 bases. J was trimmed by 5 bases and V by 1 base; bases with no gene match: 3. CDR3 size: 14 residues. Germline CDR1 SGHAT, CDR2 FQNNGV. The CDR3 reads CASSLAGGRETQYF. The CDR3 coding sequence is TGTGCCAGCAGCTTAGCGGGGGGGCGGGAGACCCAGTACTTC.

The table lists this clone with a few counts. V usage is TRBV20-1 and J usage is TRBJ2-3; D is undetermined. Germline CDR1 is DFQATT and CDR2 is SNEGSKA (reference sequence). This CDR3 region has 10 residues. V lost 3 bases to trimming and J lost 13 bases, with 11 bases between them. The CDR3 DNA sequence: TGCAGTGCTAGGTCCAAGCTGGAGTATTTT. As protein: CSARSKLEYF.

The rearrangement links TRBV7-2 to TRBJ1-4; TRBD1 agrees at 7 bases. Germline lookup yields CDR1 SGHTA and CDR2 FQGNSA. V was pared by 4 bases and J by 3 bases, with 5 bases of the junction left unmatched. The CDR3 length is 15 residues. The CDR3 region has the DNA TGTGCCAGCAGCTCTCACAGGGGTCCTAATGAAAAACTGTTTTTT. Its protein is CASSSHRGPNEKLFF. Drawing the rest from reference TRBV7-2 and TRBJ1-4, the complete variable domain is GAGVSQSPSNKVTEKGKDVELRCDPISGHTALYWYRQSLGQGLEFLIYFQGNSAPDKSGLPSDRFSAERTGGSVSTLTIQRTQQEDSAVYLCASSSHRGPNEKLFFGSGTQLSVL.

The rearrangement joins TRBV19 to TRBJ1-1; 10 nucleotides line up with TRBD1. The trim removed 5 bases at V and 0 bases at J, leaving 6 bases unmatched. The V gene's germline CDR1 is LNHDA and CDR2 SQIVND (reference sequence). This CDR3 is 16 amino acids long. The CDR3 region has the DNA TGTGCCAGTAGTCGATGGACAGGGGGACTGAACACTGAAGCTTTCTTT. This codes for CASSRWTGGLNTEAFF. Full variable domain (remainder filled in from reference TRBV19 and TRBJ1-1): DGGITQSPKYLFRKEGQNVTLSCEQNLNHDAMYWYRQDPGQGLRLIYYSQIVNDFQKGDIAEGYSVSREKKESFPLTVTSAQKNPTAFYLCASSRWTGGLNTEAFFGQGTRLTVV.

This clone appeared a few times. The genes are TRBV9 and TRBJ2-5, with a tentative D call TRBD2 (5 bases). Germline V gene sequence: CDR1 SGDLS, CDR2 YYNGEE. CDR3 length equals 15 residues. V was cut by 2 bases and J by 5 bases, with 16 bases left in between. CDR3 region: CASSVAGPSMETQYF. The CDR3 DNA sequence: TGTGCCAGCAGCGTCGCGGGCCCCTCCATGGAGACCCAGTACTTC.

V and J are TRBV9 and TRBJ2-7; D gene uncertain. V lost 1 base, J lost 3 bases, and 14 bases lay in between. The CDR3 consists of 15 residues. In germline, CDR1 is SGDLS, CDR2 YYNGEE. As DNA, the CDR3 is TGTGCCAGCAGCGTACAACCCGAGGTAAACTACGAGCAGTACTTC. This gives the protein CASSVQPEVNYEQYF. Combining the CDR3 with reference TRBV9 and TRBJ2-7 gives the whole variable domain DSGVTQTPKHLITATGQRVTLRCSPRSGDLSVYWYQQSLDQGLQFLIQYYNGEERAKGNILERFSAQQFPDLHSELNLSSLELGDSALYFCASSVQPEVNYEQYFGPGTRLTVT.

The chain uses TRBV18 and TRBJ2-3; 8 bases map to TRBD2. Trimming removed 0 bases from V and 5 bases from J; junction bases left unmatched: 4. Per the germline V gene, CDR1 is KGHSH and CDR2 is LQKENI. This CDR3 has 15 residues. CDR3 sequence reads: CASSPPSGAQDTQYF. In nucleotides, the CDR3 is TGTGCCAGCTCACCACCTAGCGGGGCGCAAGATACGCAGTATTTT.